The text below deals with one T cell receptor (beta chain). The antigen remains unidentified. This CDR3 comprises 15 residues. The trim removed 4 bases at V and 5 bases at J, leaving 10 bases unmatched. From germline, CDR1 is DFQATT and CDR2 SNEGSKA (reference sequence). This entry comes from a study of T cells in Graves' hyperthyroidism and ophthalmopathy. Study-level points and caveats: Progression to ophthalmopathy was predicted a median of 6.5 months early.

Newly diagnosed patients aged 18 to 65 had hyperthyroidism of under 2 months' duration. Clinical symptoms, serum thyroxine and TRAb, thyroid ultrasound and orbital computed tomography were used for the diagnoses. From RNA transcripts, TCR beta CDR3 regions were amplified. During a first-round RT-PCR of the TCR CDR3, the HTBI primer set was used. TCRdb fed the multiplex PCR reads into MiXCR, producing one record per CDR3 protein. This table holds under 40,000 distinct CDR3 sequences, about 50% found once. The source of this sequence is a woman in her 50s with Graves' hyperthyroidism that later progressed to Graves' ophthalmopathy. The chain employs TRBV20-1 and TRBJ2-5, with 10 positions matching TRBD2. Sequencing used blood. The CDR3 DNA reads as TGCAGTGCTATTGTCTTAGCGGGAGGAGGGGAGACCCAGTACTTC. This sequence encodes CSAIVLAGGGETQYF.